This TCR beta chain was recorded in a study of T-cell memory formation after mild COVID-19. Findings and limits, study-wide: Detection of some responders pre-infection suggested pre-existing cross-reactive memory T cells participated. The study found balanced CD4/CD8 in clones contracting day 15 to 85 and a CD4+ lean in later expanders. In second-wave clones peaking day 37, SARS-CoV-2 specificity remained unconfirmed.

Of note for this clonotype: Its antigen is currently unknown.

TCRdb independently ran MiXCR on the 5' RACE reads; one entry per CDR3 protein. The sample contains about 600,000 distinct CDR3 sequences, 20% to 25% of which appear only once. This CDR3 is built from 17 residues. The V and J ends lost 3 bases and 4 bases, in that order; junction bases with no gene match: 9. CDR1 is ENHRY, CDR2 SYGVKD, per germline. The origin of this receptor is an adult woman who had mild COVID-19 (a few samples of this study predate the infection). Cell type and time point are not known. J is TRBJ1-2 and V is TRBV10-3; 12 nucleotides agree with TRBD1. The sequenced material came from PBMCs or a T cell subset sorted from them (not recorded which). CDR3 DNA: TGTGCCATCAGTGATCTGGAGGGGACAGGGGGCGGCTATGGCTACACCTTC. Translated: CAISDLEGTGGGYGYTF.